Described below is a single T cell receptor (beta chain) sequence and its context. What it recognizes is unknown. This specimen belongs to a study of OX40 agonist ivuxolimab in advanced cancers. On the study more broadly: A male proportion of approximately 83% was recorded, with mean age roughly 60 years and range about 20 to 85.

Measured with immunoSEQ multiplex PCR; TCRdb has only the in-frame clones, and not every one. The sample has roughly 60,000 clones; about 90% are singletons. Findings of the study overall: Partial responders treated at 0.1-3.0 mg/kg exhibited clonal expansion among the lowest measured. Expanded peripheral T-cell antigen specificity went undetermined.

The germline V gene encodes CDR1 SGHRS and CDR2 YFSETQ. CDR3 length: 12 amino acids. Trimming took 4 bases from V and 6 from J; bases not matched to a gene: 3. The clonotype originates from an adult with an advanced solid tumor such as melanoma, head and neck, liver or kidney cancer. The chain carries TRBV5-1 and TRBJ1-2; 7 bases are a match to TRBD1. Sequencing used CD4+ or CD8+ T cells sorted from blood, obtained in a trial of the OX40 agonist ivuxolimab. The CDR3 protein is CASSETGNGYTF. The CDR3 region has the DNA TGCGCCAGCAGCGAGACAGGGAATGGCTACACCTTC.